The 24 T cell receptor beta chains below all came from one sample that was sequenced in a study of T-cell memory formation after mild COVID-19. TCRdb re-called the 5' RACE reads through MiXCR, storing one row per CDR3 protein. The table lists fewer than 250,000 distinct CDR3 sequences, around 25% of them singletons, with over 9.5% in the top ten. Sequenced input: PBMCs or a T cell subset sorted from them (not recorded which). Receptor source: an adult woman who had mild COVID-19 (a few samples of this study predate the infection). Cell type and time point are not known.

This clonotype was seen repeatedly, ten times or more. The J gene is TRBJ2-5, the V gene TRBV9; D is ambiguous. This CDR3 is 15 amino acids long. Trimming cost V 3 bases and J 4 bases, with 16 bases left between them. Germline lookup yields CDR1 SGDLS and CDR2 YYNGEE. CDR3 sequence reads: CASSAFFGVLETQYF. CDR3 nucleotides: TGTGCCAGCAGCGCCTTTTTCGGCGTCCTAGAGACCCAGTACTTC. The full variable domain, rest sourced from reference TRBV9 and TRBJ2-5, is DSGVTQTPKHLITATGQRVTLRCSPRSGDLSVYWYQQSLDQGLQFLIQYYNGEERAKGNILERFSAQQFPDLHSELNLSSLELGDSALYFCASSAFFGVLETQYFGPGTRLLVL.

The table lists this clonotype with many counts. The CDR3 protein is CSVGRVGEQYF. Here the CDR3 DNA reads TGCAGCGTTGGTCGGGTTGGCGAGCAGTACTTC. V and J are TRBV29-1 and TRBJ2-7; D call uncertain. The V and J ends lost 4 bases and 6 bases respectively, with 10 bases between them. Germline-derived CDR1 and CDR2 are SQVTM and ANQGSEA. There are 11 residues in the CDR3.

This clonotype was counted between two and nine times. The chain links TRBV4-1 to TRBJ2-1, with TRBD2 as a possible D gene (5 bases). V dropped 7 bases and J dropped 1 base, with 20 bases sitting between them. Germline V gene sequence: CDR1 MGHRA, CDR2 YSYEKL. The CDR3 has 17 residues. CDR3 sequence (DNA): TGCGCCAGCAACTCGAGGGCAGCTTTCTTATCCTACAATGAGCAGTTCTTC. Encoded protein: CASNSRAAFLSYNEQFF.

This clonotype was found a few times. The V and J genes are TRBV6-1 and TRBJ1-2, with TRBD1 identical over 9 bases. The germline V gene encodes CDR1 MNHNS and CDR2 SASEGT. Losses at the gene ends were 1 base for V and 1 base for J; bases not matched to a gene: 4. The length of the CDR3 is 16 residues. This chain's CDR3 is CASSEVMGQGNYGYTF. CDR3 nucleotide sequence: TGTGCCAGCAGTGAAGTAATGGGACAGGGTAACTATGGCTACACCTTC.

Only a few counts were recorded for this clonotype. This chain uses TRBV7-2 with TRBJ2-5, with TRBD2 matching over 8 bases. V lost 4 bases and J lost 5; bases outside the gene matches: 9. This CDR3 contains 15 residues. Germline assignment: CDR1 SGHTA and CDR2 FQGNSA. CDR3 sequence: CASSSWAGGLETQYF. In DNA form, the CDR3 reads TGTGCCAGCAGCTCATGGGCGGGGGGCCTTGAGACCCAGTACTTC.

In its sample, this clonotype was seen a few times. At one end the junction does not follow the germline gene, possibly because of a read error. The V and J genes are TRBV7-7 and TRBJ2-3; 10 nucleotides line up with TRBD2. The CDR3 sequence is 15 residues long. Germline CDR1 and CDR2: SSHAT and FNYEAQ (reference sequence). The CDR3 sequence is CASSPVLAGADTQYF. The CDR3 DNA reads TGTGCTAGCAGCCCTGTGCTAGCGGGAGCAGATACGCAGTATTTT.

In its sample, this clonotype was seen a few times. DNA for the CDR3: TGTGCCAGCAGCATCGAAAGCGGGAGGGCCCTCGAGACCCAGTACTTC. Residues: CASSIESGRALETQYF. J is TRBJ2-5 and V is TRBV7-6, with 10 bases aligning to TRBD2. Germline V CDR1 and CDR2: SGHVS, FNYEAQ. The CDR3 spans 16 residues. V shed 5 bases, J shed 5 bases, and the junction held 11 bases outside the gene matches.

This clonotype showed up just a few times. The chain recombines TRBV24-1 with TRBJ2-5, with TRBD2 as a possible D gene (5 bases). The V end was cut by 3 bases, the J end by 9 bases, with 13 bases between. Per germline, CDR1 KGHDR and CDR2 SFDVKD. The CDR3 loop spans 13 amino acids. The CDR3 bases are TGTGCCACCAGTGATACCGCCGCCGGGGCCCAGTACTTC. Amino acid sequence: CATSDTAAGAQYF.

This clonotype occurred a few times. The chain recombines TRBV12-3 or TRBV12-4 with TRBJ1-1, with 9 nucleotides matching TRBD1. With 6 bases clipped from V and 4 bases from J, the junction kept 9 bases outside the gene matches. This CDR3 has 15 amino acids. The CDR3 coding sequence is TGTGCCAGCAGCTTGCTCCCGGGACAGGGCACTGAAGCTTTCTTT. Its protein is CASSLLPGQGTEAFF.

V is TRBV12-3 or TRBV12-4 and J is TRBJ2-3; D may be TRBD1 or TRBD2 (6 bases each). This CDR3 contains 15 residues. Trimming removed 6 bases at V and 3 bases at J, with 16 bases between. The CDR3 nucleotides are TGTGCCAGCAGCACTGGGGGGCGAGGGACAGATACGCAGTATTTT. Translated, it gives CASSTGGRGTDTQYF.

In its sample, this clonotype was seen a few times. This chain uses TRBV5-1 with TRBJ2-1, with D maybe TRBD2 (5 bases). The germline gives CDR1 SGHRS, CDR2 YFSETQ. The CDR3 totals 16 residues. The V end was cut by 3 bases, the J end by 7 bases, with 20 bases between. CDR3 region: CASSSLLDYGRNEQFF. In DNA form, the CDR3 reads TGCGCCAGCAGCTCCCTTCTCGACTATGGGAGAAATGAGCAGTTCTTC.

This clonotype was seen many times. The V call is TRBV4-2, the J call TRBJ2-6; 8 bases map to TRBD2. CDR1 is LGHNA, CDR2 YNFKEQ, per germline. The CDR3 totals 18 residues. Trimming at V came to 0 bases and at J to 2 bases, leaving 6 bases not matched to a gene. Here the CDR3 reads CASSQDPRGAAGANVLTF. CDR3 coding DNA: TGTGCCAGCAGCCAAGATCCGCGGGGGGCTGCTGGGGCCAACGTCCTGACTTTC.

This clonotype has just one count. The rearrangement links TRBV6-6 to TRBJ2-1; 7 bases align to TRBD2. There are 15 residues in the CDR3. V lost 0 bases, J lost 10 bases, and 9 bases stayed unmatched. CDR1 MNHNY and CDR2 SVGAGI come from the germline V gene (reference sequence). This CDR3 is CASSYSSSGGREQFF. In DNA form, the CDR3 reads TGTGCCAGCAGTTACTCCTCTAGCGGAGGGCGAGAGCAGTTCTTC.

CDR3 bases: TGTGCCAGCAGTTTATTGGGACAGGGCACAGATACGCAGTATTTT. Its translation: CASSLLGQGTDTQYF. V gene TRBV12-3 or TRBV12-4 combines with J gene TRBJ2-3; 8 positions agree with TRBD1. Unmatched junction bases numbered 2, after V lost 2 bases and J lost 1 base. This CDR3 contains 15 residues.

The sample holds a few counts of this clonotype. This rearrangement joins TRBV12-3 or TRBV12-4 to TRBJ2-3, with 8 bases fitting TRBD1. The CDR3 covers 13 residues. V gave up 5 bases and J gave up 11 bases; unmatched junction bases: 9. In nucleotides, the CDR3 is TGTGCCAGCAGTCTGACTGGACAGGGAGGGCAGTATTTT. The encoded protein is CASSLTGQGGQYF.

There are a few counts of this clonotype. The chain employs TRBV4-3 and TRBJ2-7, with TRBD2 as a possible D gene (6 bases). This CDR3 contains 15 residues. Germline CDR1 LGHNA, CDR2 YSLEER. V was cut by 6 bases and J by 4 bases, with 19 bases left in between. CDR3 nucleotides: TGCGCCAGCAGTCCCATGGGGGGATTGGAGTACGAGCAGTACTTC. Its translation: CASSPMGGLEYEQYF.

A few counts support this clonotype. The rearrangement joins TRBV7-6 to TRBJ2-2, with no clear D. Germline V gives CDR1 SGHVS, CDR2 FNYEAQ. V gave up 1 base and J gave up 4 bases, with 7 bases separating them. The CDR3 has 14 amino acids. In DNA form, the CDR3 reads TGTGCCAGCAGCTTAGTTTTTGGCACCGGGGAGCTGTTTTTT. This gives the protein CASSLVFGTGELFF.

This clonotype was counted between two and nine times. The chain couples TRBV9 to TRBJ2-2; 13 bases are a match to TRBD2. V shed 4 bases and J 4 bases; nucleotides not matched to a gene: 7. Germline values: CDR1 SGDLS, CDR2 YYNGEE. The CDR3 covers 17 residues. CDR3 coding DNA: TGTGCCAGCAGCTGGGGGTGGACTAGCGGGAGCACCGGGGAGCTGTTTTTT. Protein sequence: CASSWGWTSGSTGELFF.

This clonotype was counted a few times. The chain uses TRBV5-1 and TRBJ2-3, with 12 bases lining up with TRBD2. The CDR3 consists of 17 residues. CDR1 and CDR2 (germline): SGHRS, YFSETQ. J was trimmed by 0 bases and V by 3 bases; bases with no gene match: 5. The chain's CDR3 is CASSSGTSGPSTDTQYF. DNA of the CDR3: TGCGCCAGCAGCTCTGGGACTAGCGGGCCTAGCACAGATACGCAGTATTTT.

This clonotype showed up many times. The chain joins TRBV7-2 to TRBJ1-1, with no clear D. The CDR3 contains 11 residues. V was cut by 3 bases and J by 3 bases, with 2 bases left in between. From germline, CDR1 is SGHTA and CDR2 FQGNSA. Here the CDR3 reads CASSFDTEAFF. The CDR3 DNA reads TGTGCCAGCAGCTTCGACACTGAAGCTTTCTTT.

This clonotype is a singleton in its sample. V gene TRBV19 combines with J gene TRBJ1-2, with D unresolved. Germline CDR1 is LNHDA and CDR2 is SQIVND (reference sequence). V was shortened by 2 bases and J by 6 bases, with 13 bases between the two germline ends. The CDR3 is 14 residues long. In DNA, the CDR3 is TGTGCCAGTAGTATACAAGGGCCAGGCGATGGCTACACCTTC. Residues: CASSIQGPGDGYTF. The full variable domain, with the rest looked up from reference TRBV19 and TRBJ1-2, is DGGITQSPKYLFRKEGQNVTLSCEQNLNHDAMYWYRQDPGQGLRLIYYSQIVNDFQKGDIAEGYSVSREKKESFPLTVTSAQKNPTAFYLCASSIQGPGDGYTFGSGTRLTVV.

This clonotype has more than one count but fewer than ten. The rearrangement uses TRBV20-1 and TRBJ1-2; D remains unclear. CDR1 is DFQATT, CDR2 SNEGSKA, per germline (reference sequence). Trimming shortened V by 6 bases and J by 1 base, and 12 bases separated the two germline ends. The CDR3 consists of 13 residues. CDR3 DNA sequence: TGCAGTGCGCCGTTAGGCTTTAACTATGGCTACACCTTC. It codes for CSAPLGFNYGYTF.

This clonotype was counted a few times. This chain uses TRBV13 with TRBJ2-1, with 9 bases that match TRBD2. Germline values: CDR1 PRHDT, CDR2 FYEKMQ (reference sequence). This CDR3 has 14 residues. After removal of 5 bases from V and 5 bases from J, the junction contained 4 bases not matched to a gene. DNA for the CDR3: TGTGCCAGCAGCCCGCTAGCGGGGCACAATGAGCAGTTCTTC. Protein: CASSPLAGHNEQFF. The full variable domain, completed using reference TRBV13 and TRBJ2-1, is AAGVIQSPRHLIKEKRETATLKCYPIPRHDTVYWYQQGPGQDPQFLISFYEKMQSDKGSIPDRFSAQQFSDYHSELNMSSLELGDSALYFCASSPLAGHNEQFFGPGTRLTVL.

The chain joins TRBV12-5 to TRBJ2-1; no firm D call. The CDR3 covers 13 residues. In germline, CDR1 is LGHNT, CDR2 FRNRAP. V was trimmed by 4 bases and J by 0 bases, leaving 4 bases between them. Here the CDR3 reads CASGSYSYNEQFF. Written as DNA, the CDR3 is TGTGCTAGTGGTTCTTACTCCTACAATGAGCAGTTCTTC. Full variable domain (remainder filled in from reference TRBV12-5 and TRBJ2-1): DARVTQTPRHKVTEMGQEVTMRCQPILGHNTVFWYRQTMMQGLELLAYFRNRAPLDDSGMPKDRFSAEMPDATLATLKIQPSEPRDSAVYFCASGSYSYNEQFFGPGTRLTVL.